A selection of T cell receptor beta chains follows, all from one sample in a study. Only in-frame clones appear in the TCRdb table, and some are missing; sequencing was by immunoSEQ multiplex PCR. The sample lists 55,000 to 70,000 clones, about 94% seen once, with 4% to 5% in the top ten. Sample: PBMCs. These receptors came from a middle-aged man with rheumatoid arthritis. Each CDR3 is given with its conserved first and last residue. The D gene is left open where the match is weak. A row's size may be missing; if present it is once, few, many or a size class.

>TRBV5-4|TRBD2|TRBJ2-5|-|15
TGTGCCAGCAGCTTCGGACTAGCGGAACAAGAGACCCAGTACTTC
CASSFGLAEQETQYF
>TRBV4-3|-|TRBJ2-7|-|17
TGCGCCAGCAGCCAAGAGGGGACCGGGACACCCTCCTACGAGCAGTACTTC
CASSQEGTGTPSYEQYF
>TRBV13|-|TRBJ2-2|-|13
TGTGCCAGCAGCCTCGATTATACCGGGGAGCTGTTTTTT
CASSLDYTGELFF
>TRBV5-1|TRBD1|TRBJ1-2|-|15
TGCGCCAGCAGCACCGGGACAGGGGGCACTGAAGGCTACACCTTC
CASSTGTGGTEGYTF
>TRBV5-1|-|TRBJ2-2|-|14
TGCGCCAGCAAAAGGGCAGCGAACACCGGGGAGCTGTTTTTT
CASKRAANTGELFF
>TRBV27|-|TRBJ1-2|-|13
TGTGCCAGCAGTCTACAGGGTGACTATGGCTACACCTTC
CASSLQGDYGYTF
>TRBV12-3/TRBV12-4|-|TRBJ1-6|-|13
TGTGCCAGCAAATCGTTTCCTAATTCACCCCTCCACTTT
CASKSFPNSPLHF
>TRBV19|TRBD1|TRBJ2-1|-|16
TGTGCCAGTAACGTCCCGGGGCAGGGGGCAGGCAATGAGCAGTTCTTC
CASNVPGQGAGNEQFF
>TRBV11-3|-|TRBJ2-3|once|13
TGTGCCAGCAGCCGGGGCCTGGCAGATACGCAGTATTTT
CASSRGLADTQYF
>TRBV5-1|-|TRBJ1-5|-|14
TGCGCCAGCAGCTTGGGGGTTAGCAATCAGCCCCAGCATTTT
CASSLGVSNQPQHF
>TRBV6-5|-|TRBJ1-1|-|12
TGTGCCAGCAGCCAATTGACCACTGAAGCTTTCTTT
CASSQLTTEAFF
>TRBV18|TRBD1|TRBJ1-1|-|14
TGTGCCAGCTCACCGGACAGGGTGGTCACTGAAGCTTTCTTT
CASSPDRVVTEAFF
>TRBV9|-|TRBJ2-7|-|15
TGTGCCAGCAGCCCCCCCTTGGGGGAGGTCCACGAGCAGTACTTC
CASSPPLGEVHEQYF
>TRBV5-1|-|TRBJ1-4|-|13
TGCGCCAGCAGCTGGGAGGGGCCGGAAAAACTGTTTTTT
CASSWEGPEKLFF
>TRBV18|TRBD1|TRBJ1-4|-|11
TGTGCCAGCTCTCCCGACAGGGACCTGTTTTTT
CASSPDRDLFF
>TRBV24-1|-|TRBJ1-1|-|14
TGTGCCACCAGTCCTGGGACCTGGAACACTGAAGCTTTCTTT
CATSPGTWNTEAFF